This T cell receptor beta chain was recovered during a study of beta chain features in type 1 diabetes (dated by TCRdb to the late 2010s). As for the study more broadly: No differences in mean age, gender distribution, total cell number or subset yield were found between patients and healthy donors. A total of 85 million to 140 million sorted cells were examined across all samples, and the number of cells per subset was strongly correlated with RNA yield. In the study, TCRB repertoires of sorted circulating CD4+ T cell subsets from recently diagnosed type 1 diabetes patients were compared with those of matched healthy donors. Regulatory and stem cell-like memory subsets were obtained from only 8 patients and roughly eight healthy donors, while naive and central memory subsets were obtained from all 28 donors.

The High Capacity cDNA Reverse Transcription Kit was used to reverse transcribe all of the isolated RNA, meaning that expressed TCRB transcripts were what got sequenced. Deep immunoSEQ sequencing was performed on naive, central memory and regulatory T cell samples, with an average of approximately 4 million total reads per sample. Sorted cells were lysed in RLT buffer, and RNA was extracted using DNase-treated RNeasy Micro or Mini kits according to cell number. Each cell subset was processed on its own to prevent cross-contamination, while patient and healthy donor samples were processed together. TCRB sequences were amplified from cDNA with the immunoSEQ multiplex PCR, producing 87-bp fragments spanning the CDR3 region. The amplicons were sequenced using the Illumina HiSeq platform. As for how the authors treated the data: Synthetic template baselines were used to correct PCR bias computationally, reads within Hamming distance 2 were collapsed together, and singletons that could not be merged were discarded. Reads were aligned to IMGT to assign V, D and J genes, CDR3 length, and insertions or deletions at six rearrangement sites. Within each subset, clonotype counts were normalized to sorted cell number, after which true diversity and Gini coefficients were computed with the tcR R package. Repertoire sharing was quantified using the overlap coefficient calculated on TCRB nucleotide sequences. Imported from immuneACCESS, the table was reduced by TCRdb to in-frame sequences with V and J called. These copies leave out some clones; in studies compared against another copy, an unresolved V gene accounts for under half, and the cause of the remainder is not known. Clone size and the V and J calls come from that table; the DNA yielded D and trimming. Here the sample has around 160,000 clones; about 50% occur a single time. The top ten clonotypes cover over 0.4% of the sample.

This clone occurred once. The clone's antigen remains unknown. Base qualities are not recorded, but no much larger clone differs from it by a single base. The paper's findings and limits, for the study overall: Naive, central memory and regulatory TCRB repertoires appeared to be more alike among patients than among healthy donors. A moderate but significant shortening of TCRB CDR3 length was observed in type 1 diabetes patients in all four CD4+ subsets. Sequencing cDNA rather than genomic DNA could over-represent highly expressing activated cells, although activation and CD3 levels did not differ between groups. Only small numbers of individuals were included in the HLA sub-analyses, which left unresolved whether HLA type had any influence on TCRB rearrangement. At VDJ recombination sites, patients with type 1 diabetes made fewer insertions and deleted more nucleotides, a pattern implying thymic rearrangement abnormalities. PCR may preferentially amplify shorter templates, but because patient and control samples were amplified and corrected together, any resulting skew would affect both groups equally.

From each donor, a single peripheral blood sample of 90 to 150 mL on average was drawn into heparinised tubes. Using a panel that included CD45RO, CCR7, CD25, CD127, CD95 and CD27, naive, central memory, regulatory and stem cell-like memory CD4+ T cells were sorted on a BD FACSAria II. Every sorted population had a purity above 98%. PBMCs were isolated immediately by Lymphoprep density gradient centrifugation and stained directly without culture. So that batch effects would be minimized, each experiment stained and sorted samples in pairs, pairing one healthy donor with one patient. The receptor was isolated from a man between 18 and 29 years old in good health. Sequences were obtained from Tregs from blood. What the cell subset or site label conveys for this sample: regulatory CD4+ T cells.

Here is the DNA: TGCGCCAGCAGCTTGGAGTCTATGAACACTGAAGCTTTCTTT. Its protein is CASSLESMNTEAFF. The rearrangement combines TRBV5-1 with TRBJ1-1, with the D segment identity uncertain. V loses 0 bases of germline sequence and J loses 0 bases, and the interval between the two ends is 6 bases. Taken from the germline V gene, the CDR1 and CDR2 loops are SGHRS and YFSETQ. Taken from cysteine to phenylalanine, the CDR3 has 14 residues. The only DNA kept is the CDR3, 42 bases in frame from the first base.